These 14 T cell receptor beta chains were sequenced from one sample in a study of technical replicates of blood from several donors. Profiling relied on immunoSEQ multiplex PCR, and the TCRdb table lists in-frame clones only, not all of them. The table records around 72,000 clones, 95% to 99% of them present only once. The sample comprised T cells isolated from PBMCs. These receptors were obtained from a human donor in good health.

J is TRBJ1-4 and V is TRBV4-3, with D unresolved. Trimming shortened V by 0 bases and J by 8 bases, and 13 bases separated the two germline ends. The CDR3 is made up of 15 amino acids. The V gene's germline CDR1 is LGHNA and CDR2 YSLEER. CDR3 coding DNA: TGCGCCAGCAGCCAAGAGAGGGTAGGGAACGAAAAACTGTTTTTT. Its translation is CASSQERVGNEKLFF.

The gene calls are TRBV7-3 and TRBJ1-1; maybe TRBD1 (5 bases). CDR1 is SGHTA, CDR2 FQGTGA, per germline. Trimming removed 7 bases from V and 12 bases from J, with 15 bases in between. This CDR3 is 11 amino acids long. The chain's CDR3 is CASKGPQGSFF. The CDR3 nucleotides are TGTGCCAGCAAGGGGCCTCAGGGCTCTTTCTTT.

In this sample, this clone turned up once. J is TRBJ1-1 and V is TRBV30; no clear D gene. The CDR3 consists of 13 residues. Germline lookup yields CDR1 GTSNPN and CDR2 SVGIG (reference sequence). V shed 4 bases and J shed 3 bases, with 12 bases lying between them. The DNA of the CDR3 is TGTGCCTGGACGCGCGGTCTGGACACTGAAGCTTTCTTT. Translation gives CAWTRGLDTEAFF.

The V gene is TRBV25-1, the J gene TRBJ2-1; 9 nucleotides align to TRBD2. The trim removed 7 bases at V and 7 bases at J, leaving 5 bases unmatched. The CDR3 sequence is 13 residues long. Germline values: CDR1 MGHDK, CDR2 SYGVNS. The CDR3 sequence: CASTSGVFNEQFF. The CDR3 DNA reads TGTGCCAGCACTAGCGGGGTGTTTAATGAGCAGTTCTTC. The full variable domain, its missing parts supplied by reference TRBV25-1 and TRBJ2-1, is EADIYQTPRYLVIGTGKKITLECSQTMGHDKMYWYQQDPGMELHLIHYSYGVNSTEKGDLSSESTVSRIRTEHFPLTLESARPSHTSQYLCASTSGVFNEQFFGPGTRLTVL.

V usage is TRBV7-8 and J usage is TRBJ2-1, with a tentative D call TRBD2 (5 bases). Between the trimmed V and J ends, which lost 2 bases and 9 bases, there was a span of 8 bases. This CDR3 has 12 residues. In germline, CDR1 is SGHVS, CDR2 FQNEAQ. CDR3: CASSLPGSEQFF. In DNA form, the CDR3 reads TGTGCCAGCAGCTTACCGGGAAGTGAGCAGTTCTTC.

This chain joins TRBV19 and TRBJ2-2, with TRBD2 as a possible D gene (5 bases). Trimming stripped 0 bases from V and 4 bases from J, with 9 bases between. This CDR3 has 15 amino acids. Germline CDR1 is LNHDA and CDR2 is SQIVND (reference sequence). The CDR3 coding sequence is TGTGCCAGTAGTATAGAGGGAGCGGCCACCGGGGAGCTGTTTTTT. This codes for CASSIEGAATGELFF.

The chain is built from TRBV27 and TRBJ1-5, with D unclear. Germline assignment: CDR1 MNHEY and CDR2 SMNVEV (reference sequence). The CDR3 runs 13 residues. V lost 2 bases and J lost 7, with 9 bases in between. The CDR3 region is CASSLKSEQPQHF. As DNA, the CDR3 is TGTGCCAGCAGTTTAAAATCGGAGCAGCCCCAGCATTTT.

This chain links TRBV9 with TRBJ1-2, with D unclear. V lost 5 bases to trimming and J lost 1 base, with 12 bases between them. The CDR3 is 14 residues long. In germline, CDR1 is SGDLS, CDR2 YYNGEE. As DNA, the CDR3 is TGTGCCAGCAGTCCTTGGCAGGTTAACTATGGCTACACCTTC. Protein sequence: CASSPWQVNYGYTF.

This chain links TRBV2 with TRBJ2-7; 8 positions match TRBD2. CDR3 length: 16 amino acids. The ends lost 5 bases at V and 1 base at J; junction bases unmatched: 10. CDR1 and CDR2 (germline): SNHLY, FYNNEI. For the CDR3, the DNA is TGTGCCAGCAGTACGACAGCGGGGGCGAGGTCCTACGAGCAGTACTTC. As protein: CASSTTAGARSYEQYF.

The CDR3 loop reads CAGDRSGNQPQHF. CDR3 nucleotide sequence: TGTGCCGGTGACAGATCAGGCAATCAGCCCCAGCATTTT. The genes are TRBV7-3 and TRBJ1-5; possibly TRBD1 for D (5 bases). V dropped 11 bases and J dropped 2 bases, with 13 bases sitting between them. The CDR3 runs 13 residues. The germline gives CDR1 SGHTA, CDR2 FQGTGA.

V gene TRBV5-4 combines with J gene TRBJ1-2; tentative D call: TRBD1 (6 bases). The germline gives CDR1 SGHNT, CDR2 YYREEE (reference sequence). This CDR3 has 13 amino acids. V lost 2 bases to trimming and J lost 6 bases, with 11 bases between them. CDR3 protein: CASSFRGADGYTF. The CDR3 nucleotides are TGTGCCAGCAGCTTTCGGGGGGCGGATGGCTACACCTTC. Variable domain in full (rest from reference TRBV5-4 and TRBJ1-2): ETGVTQSPTHLIKTRGQQVTLRCSSQSGHNTVSWYQQALGQGPQFIFQYYREEENGRGNFPPRFSGLQFPNYSSELNVNALELDDSALYLCASSFRGADGYTFGSGTRLTVV.

The CDR3: CASSLARPGSSYNEQFF. The CDR3 DNA reads TGTGCCAGCAGCTTAGCCCGACCCGGGAGCTCCTACAATGAGCAGTTCTTC. This chain connects TRBV7-8 to TRBJ2-1, with D perhaps TRBD2 (6 bases). Trimming removed 0 bases at V and 0 bases at J, with 12 bases between. The CDR3 loop spans 17 amino acids. The germline CDR1 and CDR2 sequences are SGHVS and FQNEAQ.

The chain couples TRBV5-1 to TRBJ2-5; 8 bases are a match to TRBD1. CDR1 SGHRS and CDR2 YFSETQ come from the germline V gene. Trimming took 4 bases from V and 1 from J; bases not matched to a gene: 15. This CDR3 spans 18 amino acids. The CDR3 is CASSPRPGTGVFQETQYF. The CDR3 DNA reads TGCGCCAGCAGCCCGAGGCCGGGGACAGGTGTTTTCCAAGAGACCCAGTACTTC.

This chain connects TRBV7-9 to TRBJ1-5, with D uncertain. In germline, CDR1 is SEHNR, CDR2 FQNEAQ (reference sequence). This CDR3 has 13 amino acids. With 1 base removed from V and 8 bases from J, the gap between germline ends came to 9 bases. CDR3 protein: CASSLDLYEPQHF. The CDR3 DNA reads TGTGCCAGCAGCTTAGATCTTTATGAGCCCCAGCATTTT. Full variable domain (outside the CDR3, taken from reference TRBV7-9 and TRBJ1-5): DTGVSQNPRHKITKRGQNVTFRCDPISEHNRLYWYRQTLGQGPEFLTYFQNEAQLEKSRLLSDRFSAERPKGSFSTLEIQRTEQGDSAMYLCASSLDLYEPQHFGDGTRLSIL.